Shown below are 26 T cell receptor beta chains from a single sample sequenced in a study of cytomegalovirus exposure and HLA in healthy donors. The repertoire was sequenced with immunoSEQ multiplex PCR; TCRdb's copy has only in-frame clones and lacks some. The repertoire has about 140,000 clones, roughly nine tenths of them found once; the top ten carry less than 3.5%. The sample comprised PBMCs. Receptors originate from a young man in good health and CMV-seronegative.

The CDR3 DNA is TGTGCCAGCAGCTTGAGCAGGGTCAGCACAGATACGCAGTATTTT. Translated: CASSLSRVSTDTQYF. The V and J genes are TRBV7-2 and TRBJ2-3, with a weak D call TRBD1 (5 bases). The CDR3 totals 15 residues. Between the trimmed V and J ends, which lost 3 bases and 0 bases, there was a span of 10 bases. Germline loops: CDR1 SGHTA, CDR2 FQGNSA.

This chain uses TRBV5-1 with TRBJ1-1, with 11 bases lining up with TRBD1. CDR1 and CDR2 from the germline V gene are SGHRS and YFSETQ. V trimming: 4 bases; J trimming: 7 bases; junction bases outside the gene matches: 6. This CDR3 contains 14 residues. The CDR3 coding sequence is TGCGCCAGCAGCACCGGACAGGGGGCCGTTGAAGCTTTCTTT. This sequence encodes CASSTGQGAVEAFF.

The rearrangement uses TRBV9 and TRBJ2-2; D call uncertain. Germline V gene lookup returns CDR1 SGDLS and CDR2 YYNGEE. V gave up 0 bases and J gave up 5 bases, with 14 bases separating them. There are 16 residues in the CDR3. CDR3 sequence: CASSVASRVFTGELFF. As DNA, the CDR3 is TGTGCCAGCAGCGTAGCATCCCGGGTATTTACCGGGGAGCTGTTTTTT.

In its sample, this clone was seen a few times. The chain is built from TRBV5-1 and TRBJ1-6, with unresolved D. Germline CDR1 reads SGHRS; CDR2 reads YFSETQ. Deletions cut 6 bases from V and 6 bases from J, with 7 bases between. The CDR3 loop spans 12 amino acids. The CDR3 nucleotides are TGCGCCAGCAAGAGCCTTAATTCACCCCTCCACTTT. Encoded protein: CASKSLNSPLHF.

The genes are TRBV4-1 and TRBJ1-5; TRBD1 matches at 11 bases. Trimming at V came to 1 base and at J to 5 bases, leaving 10 bases not matched to a gene. The CDR3 loop spans 18 amino acids. Germline V gives CDR1 MGHRA, CDR2 YSYEKL. The CDR3 here is CASSQGAGTGGGDQPQHF. Written as DNA, the CDR3 is TGCGCCAGCAGCCAAGGCGCGGGGACAGGGGGAGGAGATCAGCCCCAGCATTTT.

This clone was picked up a small number of times. This chain connects TRBV2 to TRBJ1-6, with D tentatively TRBD1 (6 bases). This CDR3 is 15 amino acids long. Germline V CDR1 and CDR2: SNHLY, FYNNEI. The V end lost 4 bases, the J end lost 7 bases, and 14 bases lay between the germline ends. CDR3 bases: TGTGCCAGCAGTGGAACAGGGCGTTTAAATTCACCCCTCCACTTT. This codes for CASSGTGRLNSPLHF.

This chain joins TRBV4-3 and TRBJ2-3; D uncertain. The CDR3 has 17 residues. The germline V and J ends were trimmed by 0 bases and 4 bases, with 17 bases remaining between them. CDR1 LGHNA and CDR2 YSLEER come from the germline V gene. The CDR3 DNA reads TGCGCCAGCAGCCAAGAAATGGTCCAGGCTCGCCCAGATACGCAGTATTTT. Translation gives CASSQEMVQARPDTQYF.

The V gene is TRBV7-2, the J gene TRBJ2-7; tentatively, D is TRBD1 (6 bases). The V end was cut by 4 bases, the J end by 0 bases, with 13 bases between. Germline V gives CDR1 SGHTA, CDR2 FQGNSA. The CDR3 sequence is 15 residues long. CDR3 sequence reads: CASSWMGHNSYEQYF. CDR3 sequence (DNA): TGTGCCAGCAGCTGGATGGGACACAACTCCTACGAGCAGTACTTC.

The J gene is TRBJ2-7, the V gene TRBV15, with 14 positions matching TRBD2. The CDR3 spans 16 residues. Germline CDR1 reads LNHNV; CDR2 reads YYDKDF (reference sequence). V trimming: 4 bases; J trimming: 5 bases; junction bases outside the gene matches: 7. This CDR3 is CATSMRLAGGPDEQYF. In DNA form, the CDR3 reads TGTGCCACCAGCATGAGACTAGCGGGAGGGCCCGACGAGCAGTACTTC.

The rearrangement links TRBV5-8 to TRBJ1-4; tentatively, D is TRBD1 (6 bases). The CDR3 totals 15 residues. V was shortened by 3 bases and J by 6 bases, with 15 bases between the two germline ends. Per the germline V gene, CDR1 is SGHTS and CDR2 is YDEGEE. DNA for the CDR3: TGTGCCAGCAGCTCACCCGGGACAAGGGATGAAAAACTGTTTTTT. Translated, it gives CASSSPGTRDEKLFF.

This chain links TRBV2 with TRBJ2-7; possibly TRBD1 for D (7 bases). Germline V gene data show CDR1 as SNHLY and CDR2 as FYNNEI. Trimming removed 6 bases from V and 2 bases from J, with 14 bases in between. This CDR3 region has 14 residues. This CDR3 reads CASRAGQRTYEQYF. DNA for the CDR3: TGTGCCAGCAGGGCGGGACAGCGAACCTACGAGCAGTACTTC. Variable domain in full (rest from reference TRBV2 and TRBJ2-7): EPEVTQTPSHQVTQMGQEVILRCVPISNHLYFYWYRQILGQKVEFLVSFYNNEISEKSEIFDDQFSVERPDGSNFTLKIRSTKLEDSAMYFCASRAGQRTYEQYFGPGTRLTVT.

The genes are TRBV11-2 and TRBJ2-5; D is undetermined. CDR1 and CDR2 (germline): SGHAT, FQNNGV. This CDR3 region has 13 residues. Trimming took off 1 base at V and 4 bases at J, with 7 bases between the two ends. CDR3 residues: CASSLGRAETQYF. For the CDR3, the DNA is TGTGCCAGCAGCTTAGGCCGCGCAGAGACCCAGTACTTC.

This clone was found a few times. The chain is built from TRBV7-2 and TRBJ2-5, with 12 bases aligning to TRBD1. The CDR3 is made up of 16 amino acids. Losses at the gene ends were 5 bases for V and 4 bases for J; bases not matched to a gene: 8. Germline CDR1 is SGHTA and CDR2 is FQGNSA. The CDR3 bases are TGTGCCAGCAGCAACGCCGGGACAGGGGGCGGAGAGACCCAGTACTTC. Protein sequence: CASSNAGTGGGETQYF.

Details on this clone: The junction shows a germline mismatch at one end, possibly a read error. V usage is TRBV7-9 and J usage is TRBJ1-2; D is perhaps TRBD1 (6 bases). The germline gives CDR1 SEHNR, CDR2 FQNEAQ (reference sequence). There are 12 residues in the CDR3. The CDR3 loop reads CASIAGQSPWVF. CDR3 coding DNA: TGTGCCAGCATCGCCGGACAGTCGCCCTGGGTCTTC.

V gene TRBV6-1 combines with J gene TRBJ2-7, with D perhaps matching TRBD1 (5 bases). The CDR3 consists of 15 residues. Germline CDR1 MNHNS, CDR2 SASEGT. Trimming pared 6 bases from V and 5 bases from J, leaving 20 bases between. CDR3 amino acids: CASRGRDPVAHEQYF. Here the CDR3 DNA reads TGTGCCAGCAGAGGCAGGGATCCGGTCGCCCACGAGCAGTACTTC.

The chain recombines TRBV14 with TRBJ2-3, with D unresolved. Germline V gene sequence: CDR1 SGHDN, CDR2 FVKESK. This CDR3 comprises 13 residues. V gave up 1 base and J gave up 4 bases, with 6 bases separating them. CDR3: CASSQGDADTQYF. The CDR3 DNA is TGTGCCAGCAGCCAAGGAGATGCAGATACGCAGTATTTT.

V is TRBV7-9 and J is TRBJ1-4, with D maybe TRBD1 (5 bases). The CDR3 consists of 16 residues. Trimming took 5 bases from V and 0 from J, leaving 13 bases between them. Germline V gene data show CDR1 as SEHNR and CDR2 as FQNEAQ (reference sequence). For the CDR3, the DNA is TGTGCCAGCAGCCCTCTTAAGGGGCCAACTAATGAAAAACTGTTTTTT. This translates into CASSPLKGPTNEKLFF. Full variable domain (missing parts from reference TRBV7-9 and TRBJ1-4): DTGVSQNPRHKITKRGQNVTFRCDPISEHNRLYWYRQTLGQGPEFLTYFQNEAQLEKSRLLSDRFSAERPKGSFSTLEIQRTEQGDSAMYLCASSPLKGPTNEKLFFGSGTQLSVL.

This clone appeared a few times. The V and J genes are TRBV9 and TRBJ2-2; 7 bases align to TRBD2. With 4 bases clipped from V and 6 bases from J, the junction kept 9 bases outside the gene matches. The CDR3 extends over 15 amino acids. Germline CDR1 and CDR2: SGDLS and YYNGEE. Here the CDR3 reads CASSFRDYQAGELFF. The DNA of the CDR3 is TGTGCCAGCAGCTTCCGGGACTATCAAGCCGGGGAGCTGTTTTTT. The full variable domain, its missing parts supplied by reference TRBV9 and TRBJ2-2, is DSGVTQTPKHLITATGQRVTLRCSPRSGDLSVYWYQQSLDQGLQFLIQYYNGEERAKGNILERFSAQQFPDLHSELNLSSLELGDSALYFCASSFRDYQAGELFFGEGSRLTVL.

In its sample, this clone was seen a few times. The chain joins TRBV28 to TRBJ2-3; 10 nucleotides line up with TRBD1. CDR3 length: 15 amino acids. V lost 3 bases and J lost 2; bases outside the gene matches: 2. Germline assignment: CDR1 MDHEN and CDR2 SYDVKM. CDR3 sequence reads: CASSLGTGDTDTQYF. CDR3 sequence (DNA): TGTGCCAGCAGTTTGGGGACAGGGGACACAGATACGCAGTATTTT.

V is TRBV12-5 and J is TRBJ2-5; TRBD2 is a possible D gene (6 bases). Between the trimmed V and J ends, which lost 0 bases and 5 bases, there was a span of 16 bases. The CDR3 spans 16 residues. CDR1 LGHNT and CDR2 FRNRAP come from the germline V gene. The CDR3 region is CASGLVSPPSGETQYF. CDR3 DNA sequence: TGTGCTAGTGGTTTGGTATCTCCCCCAAGCGGGGAGACCCAGTACTTC.

Note on this clone: Other DNA sequences in this specimen translate into the identical CDR3. The chain is built from TRBV4-1 and TRBJ2-5, with D unresolved. V lost 3 bases, J lost 1 base, and 9 bases lay in between. From germline, CDR1 is MGHRA and CDR2 YSYEKL. This CDR3 spans 14 amino acids. Written as DNA, the CDR3 is TGCGCCAGCAGCCAGGTAGTCTTCCAAGAGACCCAGTACTTC. It encodes CASSQVVFQETQYF.

The table lists this clone with a few counts. CDR3 in DNA: TGTGCCAGCAGTATCGGGGGATCGAGCAATCAGCCCCAGCATTTT. This translates into CASSIGGSSNQPQHF. The chain links TRBV6-5 to TRBJ1-5, with D possibly being TRBD1 (5 bases). Germline loops: CDR1 MNHEY, CDR2 SVGAGI. This CDR3 contains 15 residues. The V end lost 5 bases, the J end lost 1 base, and 12 bases lay between the germline ends.

The rearrangement joins TRBV27 to TRBJ1-4, with 7 bases fitting TRBD1. V trimming: 6 bases; J trimming: 2 bases; junction bases outside the gene matches: 12. The germline V gene has CDR1 MNHEY and CDR2 SMNVEV (reference sequence). The CDR3 sequence is 17 residues long. The CDR3 DNA reads as TGTGCCAGCAGGAAACACAGGGGCTGGGCTACTAATGAAAAACTGTTTTTT. Its protein product is CASRKHRGWATNEKLFF.

The chain carries TRBV7-7 and TRBJ1-4; 8 bases fit TRBD1. The CDR3 length is 13 residues. Trimming at V came to 5 bases and at J to 7 bases, leaving 3 bases not matched to a gene. Germline values: CDR1 SSHAT, CDR2 FNYEAQ (reference sequence). The CDR3 sequence is CASSRTGGEKLFF. The CDR3 bases are TGTGCCAGCAGCCGCACAGGGGGTGAAAAACTGTTTTTT.

The rearrangement joins TRBV7-2 to TRBJ1-6; TRBD1 matches 7 bases. This CDR3 comprises 15 residues. Germline-derived CDR1 and CDR2 are SGHTA and FQGNSA. The J segment lost 5 bases and the V segment lost 4 bases, leaving 5 bases of the junction unmatched. The CDR3 coding sequence is TGTGCCAGCAGCTCCCAGGGGGGCAATAATTCACCCCTCCACTTT. Translated: CASSSQGGNNSPLHF.

CDR3 nucleotide sequence: TGTGCCAGTAGTAGAATCGACAGGGGGGTAGGTTCACCCCTCCACTTT. Translating it yields CASSRIDRGVGSPLHF. The chain links TRBV19 to TRBJ1-6; 9 nucleotides match TRBD1. The CDR3 contains 16 residues. Per the germline V gene, CDR1 is LNHDA and CDR2 is SQIVND (reference sequence). J lost 9 bases, V lost 4 bases, and 10 bases had no gene match.